This T cell receptor beta chain comes out of a study of naive and memory T cell subsets. The study, taken as a whole, reports: Clonotypes here are unpaired alpha or beta chain sequences.

This CDR3 is 14 amino acids long. Germline V gives CDR1 LGHNA, CDR2 YNFKEQ. Trimming pared 8 bases from V and 1 base from J, leaving 14 bases between. Two oligonucleotides, mixed equimolar, formed the beta constant-region primer covering TRBC1 and TRBC2. An oligonucleotide with the SP2 primer and a 12-nucleotide UMI was ligated to the cDNA 3' end. TCRdb reanalysed the UMI-ligation and nested PCR reads using MiXCR and keeps one entry per CDR3 protein. The profile covers fewer than 30,000 distinct CDR3 sequences, with about 10% appearing a single time and around a sixth taken by the ten largest. This clonotype came up a few times. Antigen: not known.

V and J are TRBV4-2 and TRBJ2-5; D possibly corresponds to TRBD2 (6 bases). The sequence came from a human donor in good health. The specimen was effector memory CD4+ T cells from blood. Subset defined: effector memory, CD45RA- CD27-. The CDR3 region is CASAGGGPQETQYF. CDR3 sequence (DNA): TGTGCCAGCGCCGGAGGAGGGCCCCAAGAGACCCAGTACTTC.